This T cell receptor (beta chain) was identified during a study of blood T cells in healthy people across ages. RNA extraction gave at least 5 micrograms of total RNA per sample. Using a J-beta primer mix together with a sample-barcoded 5' primer, a second PCR was run for roughly 6 to 11 cycles. TCRdb redid the calling of the 5' RACE reads with MiXCR, one entry per CDR3 protein. The sample records over 600,000 distinct CDR3 sequences, around 41% being singletons. Per the germline V gene, CDR1 is SGHRS and CDR2 is YFSETQ. V dropped 7 bases and J dropped 11; count of bases not matched to a gene: 14. There are 14 residues in the CDR3.

This chain connects TRBV5-1 to TRBJ2-5, with 10 positions matching TRBD2. Specimen: blood. The sequence derives from a man aged 80 or over in good health. This CDR3 is CASEGELAGSEQYF. The CDR3 DNA is TGCGCCAGCGAGGGGGAACTAGCGGGGAGTGAGCAGTACTTC.